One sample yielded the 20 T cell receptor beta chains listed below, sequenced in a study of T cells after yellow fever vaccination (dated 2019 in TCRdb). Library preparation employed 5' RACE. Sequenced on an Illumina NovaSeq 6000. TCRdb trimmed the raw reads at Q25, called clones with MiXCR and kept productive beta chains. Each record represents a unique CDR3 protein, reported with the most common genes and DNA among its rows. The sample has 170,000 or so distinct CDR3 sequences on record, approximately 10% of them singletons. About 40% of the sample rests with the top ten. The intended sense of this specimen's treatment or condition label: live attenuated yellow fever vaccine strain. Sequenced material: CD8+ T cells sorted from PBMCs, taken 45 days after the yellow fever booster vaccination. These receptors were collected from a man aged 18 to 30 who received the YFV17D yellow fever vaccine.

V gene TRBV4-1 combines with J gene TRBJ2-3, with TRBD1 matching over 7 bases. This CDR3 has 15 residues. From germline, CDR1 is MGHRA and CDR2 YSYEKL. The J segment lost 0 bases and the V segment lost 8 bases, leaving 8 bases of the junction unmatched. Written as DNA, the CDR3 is TGCGCCAGCGCGCACAGGGGTAGGAGCACAGATACGCAGTATTTT. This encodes CASAHRGRSTDTQYF.

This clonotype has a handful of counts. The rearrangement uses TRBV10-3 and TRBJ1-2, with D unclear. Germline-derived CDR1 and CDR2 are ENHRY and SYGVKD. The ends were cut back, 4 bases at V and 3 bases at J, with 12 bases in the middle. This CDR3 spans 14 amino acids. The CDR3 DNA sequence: TGTGCCATCAGTGTCTACGGGGAGGACTATGGCTACACCTTC. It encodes CAISVYGEDYGYTF.

This CDR3 is CASSQDQGARELFF. In DNA, the CDR3 is TGCGCCAGCAGCCAAGACCAGGGGGCTCGGGAGCTGTTTTTT. This chain uses TRBV4-1 with TRBJ2-2, with 8 bases identical to TRBD1. J was trimmed by 9 bases and V by 0 bases; bases with no gene match: 3. Germline V gene data show CDR1 as MGHRA and CDR2 as YSYEKL. This CDR3 spans 14 amino acids.

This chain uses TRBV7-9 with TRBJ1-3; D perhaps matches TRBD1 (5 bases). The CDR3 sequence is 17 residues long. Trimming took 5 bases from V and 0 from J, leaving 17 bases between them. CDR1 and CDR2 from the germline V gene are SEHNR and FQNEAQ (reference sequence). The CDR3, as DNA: TGTGCCAGCAGCCCACCGTGGGGGACGGCCTCTGGAAACACCATATATTTT. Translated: CASSPPWGTASGNTIYF. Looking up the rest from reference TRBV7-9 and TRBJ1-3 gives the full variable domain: DTGVSQNPRHKITKRGQNVTFRCDPISEHNRLYWYRQTLGQGPEFLTYFQNEAQLEKSRLLSDRFSAERPKGSFSTLEIQRTEQGDSAMYLCASSPPWGTASGNTIYFGEGSWLTVV.

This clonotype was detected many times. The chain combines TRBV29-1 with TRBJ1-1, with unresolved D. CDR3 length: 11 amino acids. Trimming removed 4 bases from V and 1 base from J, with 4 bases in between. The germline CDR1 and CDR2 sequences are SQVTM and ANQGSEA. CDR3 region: CSVATNTEAFF. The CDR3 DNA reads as TGCAGCGTTGCTACGAACACTGAAGCTTTCTTT.

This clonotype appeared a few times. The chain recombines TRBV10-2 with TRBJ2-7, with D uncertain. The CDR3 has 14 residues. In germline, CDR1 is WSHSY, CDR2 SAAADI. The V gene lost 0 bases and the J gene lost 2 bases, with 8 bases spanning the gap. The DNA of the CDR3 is TGCGCCAGCAGTGAGTCGAGGTACACCTACGAGCAGTACTTC. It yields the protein CASSESRYTYEQYF.

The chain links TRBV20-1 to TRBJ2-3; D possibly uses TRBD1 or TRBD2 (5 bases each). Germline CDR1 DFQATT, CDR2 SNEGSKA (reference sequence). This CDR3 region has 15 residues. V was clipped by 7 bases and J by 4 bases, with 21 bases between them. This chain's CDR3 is CSGGAISSNSDTQYF. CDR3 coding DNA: TGCAGTGGAGGGGCGATTTCCTCAAATTCAGATACGCAGTATTTT.

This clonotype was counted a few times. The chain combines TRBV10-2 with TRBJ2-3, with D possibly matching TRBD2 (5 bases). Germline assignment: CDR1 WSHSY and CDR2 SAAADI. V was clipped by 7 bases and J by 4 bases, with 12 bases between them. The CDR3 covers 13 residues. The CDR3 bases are TGCGCCAGCATGAGGGATATCGCAGATACGCAGTATTTT. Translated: CASMRDIADTQYF.

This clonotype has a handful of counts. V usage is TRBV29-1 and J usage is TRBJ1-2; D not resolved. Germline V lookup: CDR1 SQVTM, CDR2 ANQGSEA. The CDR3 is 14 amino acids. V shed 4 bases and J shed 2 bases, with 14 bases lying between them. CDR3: CSVGESLGNYGYTF. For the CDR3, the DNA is TGCAGCGTTGGGGAGTCGCTCGGGAACTATGGCTACACCTTC.

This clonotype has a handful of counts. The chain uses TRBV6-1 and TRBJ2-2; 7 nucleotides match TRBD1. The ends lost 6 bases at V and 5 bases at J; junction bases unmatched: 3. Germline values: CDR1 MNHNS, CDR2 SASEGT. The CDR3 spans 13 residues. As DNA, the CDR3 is TGTGCCAGCAGACCCAGGGGGACCGGGGAGCTGTTTTTT. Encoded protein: CASRPRGTGELFF.

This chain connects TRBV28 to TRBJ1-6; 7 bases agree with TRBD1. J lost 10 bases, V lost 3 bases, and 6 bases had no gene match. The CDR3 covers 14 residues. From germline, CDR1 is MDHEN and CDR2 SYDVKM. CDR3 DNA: TGTGCCAGCAGTTTTAGTCAGGGGGGATCACCCCTCCACTTT. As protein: CASSFSQGGSPLHF.

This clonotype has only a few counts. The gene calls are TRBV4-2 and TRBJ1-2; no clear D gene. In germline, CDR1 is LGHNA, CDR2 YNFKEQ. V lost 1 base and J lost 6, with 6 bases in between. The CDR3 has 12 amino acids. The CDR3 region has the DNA TGTGCCAGCAGCCAAGCCACCGATGGCTACACCTTC. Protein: CASSQATDGYTF.

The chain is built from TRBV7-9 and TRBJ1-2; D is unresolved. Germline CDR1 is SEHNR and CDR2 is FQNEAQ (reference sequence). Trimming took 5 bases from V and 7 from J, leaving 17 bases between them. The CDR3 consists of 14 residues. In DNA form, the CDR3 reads TGTGCCAGCAGCCCCACCCATGATGCTAGTGGCTACACCTTC. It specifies CASSPTHDASGYTF.

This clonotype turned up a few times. CDR3 bases: TGCAGCGCCCGAGCAGAATCCTCATACGAGCAGTACTTC. This translates into CSARAESSYEQYF. The chain combines TRBV29-1 with TRBJ2-7; D ambiguous. Trimming took 7 bases from V and 4 from J, leaving 17 bases between them. Looked up from germline, CDR1 is SQVTM and CDR2 is ANQGSEA. The CDR3 is 13 amino acids.

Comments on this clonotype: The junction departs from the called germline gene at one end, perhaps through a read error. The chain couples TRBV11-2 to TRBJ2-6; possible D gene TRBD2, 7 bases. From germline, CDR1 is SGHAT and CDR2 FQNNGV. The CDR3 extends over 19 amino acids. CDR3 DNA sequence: TGTGCCAGCAGCCCCACTAGTGGCGCGGGGGTGCCTGGGGGCAACGTCCTGACATTC. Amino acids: CASSPTSGAGVPGGNVLTF.

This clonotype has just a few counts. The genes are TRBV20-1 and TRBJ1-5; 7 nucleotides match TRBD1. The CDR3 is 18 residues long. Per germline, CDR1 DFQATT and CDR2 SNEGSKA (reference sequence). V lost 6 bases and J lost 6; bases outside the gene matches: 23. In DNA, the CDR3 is TGCAGTGCGCGCCTAGGGTCAGGGGGTACGATTAGAGGTCAGCCCCAGCATTTT. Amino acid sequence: CSARLGSGGTIRGQPQHF.

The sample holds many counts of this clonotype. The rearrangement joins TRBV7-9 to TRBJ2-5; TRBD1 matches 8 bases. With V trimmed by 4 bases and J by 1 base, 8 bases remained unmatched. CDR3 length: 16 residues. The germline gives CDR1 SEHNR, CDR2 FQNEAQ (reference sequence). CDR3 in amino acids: CASSYSDRDLQETQYF. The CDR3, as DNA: TGTGCCAGCAGCTATTCGGACAGGGACCTCCAAGAGACCCAGTACTTC.

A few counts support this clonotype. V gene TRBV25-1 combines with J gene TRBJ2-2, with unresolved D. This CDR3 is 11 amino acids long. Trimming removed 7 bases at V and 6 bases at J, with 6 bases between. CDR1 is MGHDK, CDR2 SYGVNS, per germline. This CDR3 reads CASKTAGELFF. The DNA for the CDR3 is TGTGCCAGCAAGACCGCCGGGGAGCTGTTTTTT.

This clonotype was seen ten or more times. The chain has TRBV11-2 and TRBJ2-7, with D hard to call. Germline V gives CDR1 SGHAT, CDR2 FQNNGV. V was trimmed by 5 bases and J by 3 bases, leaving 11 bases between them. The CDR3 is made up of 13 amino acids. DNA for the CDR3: TGTGCCAGCAGCGGTCTCAGAAGCTACGAGCAGTACGTC. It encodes CASSGLRSYEQYV.

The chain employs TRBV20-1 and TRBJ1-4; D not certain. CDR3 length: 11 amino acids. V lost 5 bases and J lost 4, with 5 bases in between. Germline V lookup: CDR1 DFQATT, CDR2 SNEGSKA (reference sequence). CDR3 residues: CSAESNEKLFF. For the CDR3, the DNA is TGCAGTGCTGAAAGTAATGAAAAACTGTTTTTT.